This T cell receptor (beta chain) was found in a study of blood T cells in healthy people across ages. Overall study results and limits: Versus aged donors, long-lived donors had higher diversity and more naive CD4+ cells. Observed TCR beta diversity per million T cells went down as age went up. This fall followed a roughly linear course with age.

With regard to this clonotype: Its antigen remains unknown.

CDR3 length equals 17 residues. J lost 4 bases, V lost 0 bases, and 7 bases had no gene match. In germline, CDR1 is SGHRS, CDR2 YFSETQ. For the second PCR, which ran for about 6 to 11 cycles, a sample-barcoded 5' primer and a J-beta primer mix were used. MiXCR was run by TCRdb on the 5' RACE reads, yielding one entry per CDR3 protein. The sample holds 660,000 or so distinct CDR3 sequences, under 70% seen once. Investigators took about 10 milliliters of peripheral blood from every donor. Sequencing was performed on blood. V gene TRBV5-1 combines with J gene TRBJ2-3, with 11 bases fitting TRBD2. This receptor was taken from a man between 60 and 75 years old in good health. The chain's CDR3 is CASSLARGLAVPDTQYF. CDR3 nucleotides: TGCGCCAGCAGCTTGGCTAGGGGACTAGCGGTTCCAGATACGCAGTATTTT.